Below are 2 T cell receptor beta chains sequenced from a single sample in a study of shared clonotypes between healthy human individuals. The repertoire was sequenced with immunoSEQ multiplex PCR; TCRdb's copy has only in-frame clones and lacks some. The data show millions of clones, 85% to 95% seen once. Input material: naive CD4+ T cells sorted from blood. This sample's subset: CD45RA+ positively selected. The origin of the receptors is a man aged 18 to 35 in good health.

This clone turned up a few times. V is TRBV6-5 and J is TRBJ1-3; tentatively, D is TRBD1 (5 bases). V dropped 7 bases and J dropped 0 bases, with 13 bases sitting between them. Looked up from germline, CDR1 is MNHEY and CDR2 is SVGAGI. The CDR3 covers 15 residues. The CDR3 loop reads CASIEPTASGNTIYF. CDR3 coding DNA: TGTGCCAGCATTGAGCCGACAGCCTCTGGAAACACCATATATTTT.

The chain combines TRBV4-1 with TRBJ2-7, with 11 bases aligning to TRBD2. This CDR3 is built from 17 residues. Germline V CDR1 and CDR2: MGHRA, YSYEKL. J gave up 4 bases and V 4 bases, and 12 bases lay outside the gene matches. The CDR3 is CASSPTTASGRRYEQYF. DNA of the CDR3: TGCGCCAGCAGCCCGACCACGGCTAGCGGGAGGAGATACGAGCAGTACTTC.